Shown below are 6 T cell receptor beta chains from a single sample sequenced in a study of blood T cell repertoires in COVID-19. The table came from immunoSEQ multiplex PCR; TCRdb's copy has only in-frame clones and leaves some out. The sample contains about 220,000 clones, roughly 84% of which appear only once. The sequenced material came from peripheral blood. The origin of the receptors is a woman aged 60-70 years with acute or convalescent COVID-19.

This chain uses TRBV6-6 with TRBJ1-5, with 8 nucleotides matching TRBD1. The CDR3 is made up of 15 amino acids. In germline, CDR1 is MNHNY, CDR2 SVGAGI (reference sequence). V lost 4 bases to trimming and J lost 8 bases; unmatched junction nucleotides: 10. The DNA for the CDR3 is TGTGCCAGCAGTTCCCCAGGACAGGGCAGGGAGCCCCAGCATTTT. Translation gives CASSSPGQGREPQHF.

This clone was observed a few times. The CDR3 DNA reads TGTGCCAGTAGTATCCAGCCCCAGGGTATCGATACGCAGTATTTT. Its protein is CASSIQPQGIDTQYF. The chain couples TRBV19 to TRBJ2-3, with D perhaps TRBD1 (5 bases). The CDR3 extends over 15 amino acids. V lost 3 bases to trimming and J lost 6 bases, with 16 bases between them. Per the germline V gene, CDR1 is LNHDA and CDR2 is SQIVND (reference sequence).

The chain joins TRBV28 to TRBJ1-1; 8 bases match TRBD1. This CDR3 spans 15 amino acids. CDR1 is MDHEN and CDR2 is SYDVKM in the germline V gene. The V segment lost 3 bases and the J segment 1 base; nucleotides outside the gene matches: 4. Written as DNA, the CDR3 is TGTGCCAGCAGTTTCTACGGACAGGGGAACACTGAAGCTTTCTTT. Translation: CASSFYGQGNTEAFF.

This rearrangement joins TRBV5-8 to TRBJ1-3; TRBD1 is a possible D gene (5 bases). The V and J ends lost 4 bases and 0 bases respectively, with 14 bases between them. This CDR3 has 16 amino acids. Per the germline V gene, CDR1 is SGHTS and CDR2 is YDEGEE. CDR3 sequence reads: CASSPSGGYSGNTIYF. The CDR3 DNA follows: TGTGCCAGCAGCCCTAGCGGGGGGTACTCTGGAAACACCATATATTTT.

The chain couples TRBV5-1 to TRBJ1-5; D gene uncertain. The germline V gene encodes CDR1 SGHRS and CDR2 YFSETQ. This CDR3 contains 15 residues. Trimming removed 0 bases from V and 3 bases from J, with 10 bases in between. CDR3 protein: CASSLGSGPNQPQHF. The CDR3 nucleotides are TGCGCCAGCAGCTTGGGGTCCGGTCCCAATCAGCCCCAGCATTTT.

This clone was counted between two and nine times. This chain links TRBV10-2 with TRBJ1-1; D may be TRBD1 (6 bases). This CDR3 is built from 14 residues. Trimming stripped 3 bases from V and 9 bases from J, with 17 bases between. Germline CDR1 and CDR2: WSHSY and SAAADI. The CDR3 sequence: CASSDIQGALQAFF. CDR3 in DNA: TGCGCCAGCAGTGACATACAGGGAGCCCTACAAGCTTTCTTT.